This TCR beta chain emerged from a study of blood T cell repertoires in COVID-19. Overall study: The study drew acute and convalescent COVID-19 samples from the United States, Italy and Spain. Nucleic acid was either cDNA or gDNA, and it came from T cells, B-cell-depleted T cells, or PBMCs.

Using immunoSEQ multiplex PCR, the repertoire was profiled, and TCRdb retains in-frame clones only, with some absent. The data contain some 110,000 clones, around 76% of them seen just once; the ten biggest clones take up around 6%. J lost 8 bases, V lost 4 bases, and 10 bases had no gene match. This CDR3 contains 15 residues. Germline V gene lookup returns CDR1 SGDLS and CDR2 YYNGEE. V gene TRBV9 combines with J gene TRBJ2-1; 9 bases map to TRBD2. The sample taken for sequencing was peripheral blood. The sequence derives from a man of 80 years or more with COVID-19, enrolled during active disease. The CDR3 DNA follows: TGTGCCAGCAGCCCGCGACTAGCGGAGACAGATGAGCAGTTCTTC. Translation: CASSPRLAETDEQFF.